One TCR beta chain is described in this entry. Its antigen remains unidentified. The data are from a study of identifying expanded T cells in peripheral blood. Study findings and constraints: Approximately 2-week clone count variance significantly increased as total template count grew. Technical replicates showed about 1.2 changed clones; two weeks approximately 16; four weeks 19.

Using immunoSEQ multiplex PCR, the repertoire was profiled, and TCRdb retains in-frame clones only, with some absent. Of some 93,000 clones listed, over 75% are singletons. Collection occurred without any documented infections or immune events in donors. This CDR3 has 14 residues. With 2 bases removed from V and 4 bases from J, the gap between germline ends came to 14 bases. CDR1 is SQVTM, CDR2 ANQGSEA, per germline. The sample taken for sequencing was blood. This receptor was taken from a person aged 18-70 years in good health. This chain links TRBV29-1 with TRBJ1-1; no definite D call. Written as DNA, the CDR3 is TGCAGCGTTGAATTAAGGGCAGGAGGCACTGAAGCTTTCTTT. Protein sequence: CSVELRAGGTEAFF.